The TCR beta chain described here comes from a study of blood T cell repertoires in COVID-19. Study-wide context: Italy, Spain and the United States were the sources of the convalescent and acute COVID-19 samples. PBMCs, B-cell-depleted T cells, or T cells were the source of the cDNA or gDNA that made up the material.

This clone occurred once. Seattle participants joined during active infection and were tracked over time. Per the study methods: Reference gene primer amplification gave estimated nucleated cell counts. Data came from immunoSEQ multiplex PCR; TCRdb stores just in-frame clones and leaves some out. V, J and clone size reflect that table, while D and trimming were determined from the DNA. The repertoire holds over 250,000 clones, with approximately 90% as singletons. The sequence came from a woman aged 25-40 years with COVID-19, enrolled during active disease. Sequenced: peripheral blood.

The CDR3 DNA follows: TGTGCCAGCAGCGGGGGACTATCTTCTTTCGAGCAGTACTTC. This translates into CASSGGLSSFEQYF. The chain has TRBV21-1 and TRBJ2-7; the D call TRBD2 from the table was never checked on the DNA. TRBV21-1 is tagged as a pseudogene. The CDR3 consists of 14 residues.